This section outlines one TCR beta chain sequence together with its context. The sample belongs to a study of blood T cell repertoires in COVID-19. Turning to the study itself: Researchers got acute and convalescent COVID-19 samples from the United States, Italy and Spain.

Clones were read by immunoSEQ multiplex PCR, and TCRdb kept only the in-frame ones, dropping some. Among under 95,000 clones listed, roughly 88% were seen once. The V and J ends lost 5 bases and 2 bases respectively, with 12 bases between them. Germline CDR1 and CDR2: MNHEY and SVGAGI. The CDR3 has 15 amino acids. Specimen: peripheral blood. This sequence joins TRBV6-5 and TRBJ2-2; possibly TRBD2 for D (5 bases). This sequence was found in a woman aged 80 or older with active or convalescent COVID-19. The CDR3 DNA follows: TGTGCCAGCAGTCGAATAAGCGGCAACACCGGGGAGCTGTTTTTT. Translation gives CASSRISGNTGELFF.